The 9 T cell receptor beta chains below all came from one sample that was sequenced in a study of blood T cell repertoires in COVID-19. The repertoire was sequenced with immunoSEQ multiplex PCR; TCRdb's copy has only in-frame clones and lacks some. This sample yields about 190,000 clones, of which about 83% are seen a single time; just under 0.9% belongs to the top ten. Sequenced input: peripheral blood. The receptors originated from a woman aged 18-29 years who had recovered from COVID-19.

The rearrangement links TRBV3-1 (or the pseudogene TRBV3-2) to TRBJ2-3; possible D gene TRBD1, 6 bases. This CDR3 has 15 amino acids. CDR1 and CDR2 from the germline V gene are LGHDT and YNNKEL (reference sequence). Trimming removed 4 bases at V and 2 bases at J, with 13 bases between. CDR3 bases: TGTGCCAGCAGCCGCCGAGGACAGATCACAGATACGCAGTATTTT. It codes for CASSRRGQITDTQYF.

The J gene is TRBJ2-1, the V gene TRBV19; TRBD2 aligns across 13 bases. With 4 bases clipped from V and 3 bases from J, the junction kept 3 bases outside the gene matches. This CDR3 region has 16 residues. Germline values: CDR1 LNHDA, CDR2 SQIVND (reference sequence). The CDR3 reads CASSTRLAGGYNEQFF. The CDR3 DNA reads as TGTGCCAGTAGTACACGACTAGCGGGGGGCTACAATGAGCAGTTCTTC.

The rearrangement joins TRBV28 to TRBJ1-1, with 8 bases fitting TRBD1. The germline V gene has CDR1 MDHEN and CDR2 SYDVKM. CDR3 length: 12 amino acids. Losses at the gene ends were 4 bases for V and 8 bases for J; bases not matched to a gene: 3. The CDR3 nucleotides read TGTGCCAGCAGTTGGGGACAGGTAGAAGCTTTCTTT. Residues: CASSWGQVEAFF.

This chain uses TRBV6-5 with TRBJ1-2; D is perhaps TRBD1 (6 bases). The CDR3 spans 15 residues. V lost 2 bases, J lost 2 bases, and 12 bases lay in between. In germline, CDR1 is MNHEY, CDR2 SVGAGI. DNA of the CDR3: TGTGCCAGCAGTTACCACGAGACAGGAAACTATGGCTACACCTTC. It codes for CASSYHETGNYGYTF.

CDR3 amino acids: CASSEAVIQGNQPQHF. Written as DNA, the CDR3 is TGTGCCAGCAGTGAAGCCGTAATACAGGGGAATCAGCCCCAGCATTTT. The V call is TRBV6-1, the J call TRBJ1-5; TRBD1 matches 7 bases. The CDR3 contains 16 residues. Germline V gene data show CDR1 as MNHNS and CDR2 as SASEGT. Germline trimming cut 0 bases from V and 4 bases from J; bases unmatched to any gene: 6.

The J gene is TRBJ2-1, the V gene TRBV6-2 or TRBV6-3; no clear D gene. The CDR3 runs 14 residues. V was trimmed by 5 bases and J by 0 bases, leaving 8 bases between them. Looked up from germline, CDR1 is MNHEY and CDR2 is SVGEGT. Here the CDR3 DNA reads TGTGCCAGCAGTCGAGCTATCTCCTACAATGAGCAGTTCTTC. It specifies CASSRAISYNEQFF.

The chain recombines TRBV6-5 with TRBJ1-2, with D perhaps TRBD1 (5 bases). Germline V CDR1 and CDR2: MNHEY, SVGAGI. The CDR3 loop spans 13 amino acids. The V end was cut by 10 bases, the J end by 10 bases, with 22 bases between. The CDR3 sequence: CATGDRSFRDYTF. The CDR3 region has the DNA TGTGCCACCGGAGACAGATCGTTCAGGGACTACACCTTC.

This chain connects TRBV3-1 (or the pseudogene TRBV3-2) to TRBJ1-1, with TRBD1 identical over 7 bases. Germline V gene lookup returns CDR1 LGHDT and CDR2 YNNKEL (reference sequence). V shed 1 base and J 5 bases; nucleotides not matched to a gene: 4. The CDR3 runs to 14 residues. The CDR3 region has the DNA TGTGCCAGCAGCCAAGTTGCAGGGGGAACTGAAGCTTTCTTT. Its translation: CASSQVAGGTEAFF.

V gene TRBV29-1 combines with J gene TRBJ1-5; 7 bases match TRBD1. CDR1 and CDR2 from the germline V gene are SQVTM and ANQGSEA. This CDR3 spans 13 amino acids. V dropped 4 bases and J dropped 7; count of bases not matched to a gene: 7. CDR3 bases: TGCAGCGTTGCGATCCAGGGGGAGCAGCCCCAGCATTTT. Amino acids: CSVAIQGEQPQHF.